The entry below gives a single T cell receptor (beta chain) sequence along with its context. Its antigen remains unknown. The method was immunoSEQ multiplex PCR; TCRdb's version includes in-frame clones alone and lacks a portion of them. The table includes 140,000 to 150,000 clones, roughly 89% detected once. This record comes from a study of T cell responses to AZD1222 COVID-19 vaccine. Overall study results and limits: Within unmutated variant regions lay the reported targets of nearly half of spike-specific TCRs. The number of AZD1222 recipients seropositive at baseline was only five or six. Scientists sampled the repertoires only once the peak T cell response had passed. Clonal diversity was possibly underestimated; the donors were predominantly white British and more often female.

The CDR3 consists of 13 residues. Germline-derived CDR1 and CDR2 are KGHSH and LQKENI. The V and J ends lost 5 bases and 4 bases respectively, with 12 bases between them. The rearrangement joins TRBV18 to TRBJ2-7, with D maybe TRBD1 (5 bases). The receptor was derived from an adult who received the AZD1222 COVID-19 vaccine. The specimen comprised peripheral blood, sampled 28 days after the second AZD1222 dose. In DNA, the CDR3 is TGTGCCAGCTCAGGGGCAGTGCAGTACGAGCAGTACTTC. This gives the protein CASSGAVQYEQYF.